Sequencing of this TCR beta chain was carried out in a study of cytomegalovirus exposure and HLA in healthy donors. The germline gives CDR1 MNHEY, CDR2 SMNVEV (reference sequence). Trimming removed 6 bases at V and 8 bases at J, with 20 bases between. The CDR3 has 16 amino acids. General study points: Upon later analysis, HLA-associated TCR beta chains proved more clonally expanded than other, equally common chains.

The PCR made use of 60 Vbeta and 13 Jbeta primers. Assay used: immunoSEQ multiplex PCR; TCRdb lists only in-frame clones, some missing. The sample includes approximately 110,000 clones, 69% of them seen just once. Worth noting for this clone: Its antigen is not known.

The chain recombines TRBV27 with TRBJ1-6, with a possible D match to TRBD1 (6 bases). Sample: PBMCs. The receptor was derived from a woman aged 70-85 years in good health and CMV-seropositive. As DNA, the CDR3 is TGTGCCAGCAGCCTGGGGGGGCTCGGTATGTATTCACCCCTCCACTTT. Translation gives CASSLGGLGMYSPLHF.